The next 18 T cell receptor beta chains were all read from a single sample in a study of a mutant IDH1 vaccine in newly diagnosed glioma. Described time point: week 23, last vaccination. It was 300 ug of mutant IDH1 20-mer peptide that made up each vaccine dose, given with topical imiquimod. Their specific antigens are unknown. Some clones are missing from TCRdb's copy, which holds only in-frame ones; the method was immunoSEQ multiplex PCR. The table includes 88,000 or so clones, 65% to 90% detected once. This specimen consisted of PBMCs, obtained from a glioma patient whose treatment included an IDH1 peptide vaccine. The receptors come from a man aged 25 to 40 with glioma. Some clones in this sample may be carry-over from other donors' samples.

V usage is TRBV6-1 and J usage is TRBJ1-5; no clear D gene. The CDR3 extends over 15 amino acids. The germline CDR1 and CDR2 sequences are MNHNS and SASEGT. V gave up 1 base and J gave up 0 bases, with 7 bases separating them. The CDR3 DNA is TGTGCCAGCAGTGAAGGAATATTTAGCAATCAGCCCCAGCATTTT. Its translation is CASSEGIFSNQPQHF.

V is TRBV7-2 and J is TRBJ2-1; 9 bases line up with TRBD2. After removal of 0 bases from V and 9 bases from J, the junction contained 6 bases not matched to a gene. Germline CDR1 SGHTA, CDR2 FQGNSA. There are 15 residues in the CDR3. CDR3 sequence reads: CASSLARGGQGEQFF. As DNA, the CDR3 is TGTGCCAGCAGCTTAGCGCGGGGGGGCCAGGGTGAGCAGTTCTTC.

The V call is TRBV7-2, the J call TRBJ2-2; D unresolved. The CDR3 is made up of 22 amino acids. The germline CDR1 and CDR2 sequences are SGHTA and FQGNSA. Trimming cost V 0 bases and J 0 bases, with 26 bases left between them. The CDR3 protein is CASSLALGRSYLERTNTGELFF. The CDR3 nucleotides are TGTGCCAGCAGCTTAGCGCTAGGCAGGTCTTACCTAGAACGAACGAACACCGGGGAGCTGTTTTTT.

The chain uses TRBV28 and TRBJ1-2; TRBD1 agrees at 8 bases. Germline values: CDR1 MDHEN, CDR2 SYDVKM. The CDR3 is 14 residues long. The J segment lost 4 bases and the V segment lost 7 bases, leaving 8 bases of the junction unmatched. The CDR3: CASNRNQGAYGYTF. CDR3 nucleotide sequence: TGTGCCAGCAATAGGAATCAGGGGGCCTATGGCTACACCTTC.

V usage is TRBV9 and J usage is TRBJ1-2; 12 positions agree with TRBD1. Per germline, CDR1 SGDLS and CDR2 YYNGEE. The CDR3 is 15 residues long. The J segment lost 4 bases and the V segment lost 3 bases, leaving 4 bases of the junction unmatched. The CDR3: CASSEKGQGAYGYTF. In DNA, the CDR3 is TGTGCCAGCAGCGAGAAGGGACAGGGGGCCTATGGCTACACCTTC. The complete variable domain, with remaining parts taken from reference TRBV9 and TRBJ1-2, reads DSGVTQTPKHLITATGQRVTLRCSPRSGDLSVYWYQQSLDQGLQFLIQYYNGEERAKGNILERFSAQQFPDLHSELNLSSLELGDSALYFCASSEKGQGAYGYTFGSGTRLTVV.

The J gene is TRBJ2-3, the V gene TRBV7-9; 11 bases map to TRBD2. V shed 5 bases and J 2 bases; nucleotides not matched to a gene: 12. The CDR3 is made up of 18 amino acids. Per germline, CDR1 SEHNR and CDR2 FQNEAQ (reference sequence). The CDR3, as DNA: TGTGCCAGCAGCCCTAGGGCACTAGCGGGAGATTTCACAGATACGCAGTATTTT. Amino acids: CASSPRALAGDFTDTQYF.

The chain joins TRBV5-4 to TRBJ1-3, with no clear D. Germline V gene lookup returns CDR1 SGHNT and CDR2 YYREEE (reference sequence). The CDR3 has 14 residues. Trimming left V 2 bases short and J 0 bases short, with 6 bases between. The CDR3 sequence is CASSFPLSGNTIYF. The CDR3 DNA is TGTGCCAGCAGCTTCCCCCTCTCTGGAAACACCATATATTTT.

In DNA, the CDR3 is TGTGCCAGCTCACTCAGACTAGCGGGGGAGTACAATGAGCAGTTCTTC. This sequence encodes CASSLRLAGEYNEQFF. The chain couples TRBV18 to TRBJ2-1; TRBD2 agrees at 12 bases. The CDR3 has 16 residues. The V gene end was trimmed by 4 bases and the J gene end by 4 bases; junction bases not matched to a gene: 5. Looked up from germline, CDR1 is KGHSH and CDR2 is LQKENI.

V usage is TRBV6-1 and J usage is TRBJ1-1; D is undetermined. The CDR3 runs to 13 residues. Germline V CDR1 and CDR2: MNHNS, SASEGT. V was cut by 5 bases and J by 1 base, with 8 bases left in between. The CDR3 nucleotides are TGTGCCAGCAGTTATGGGGAGAACACTGAAGCTTTCTTT. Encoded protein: CASSYGENTEAFF.

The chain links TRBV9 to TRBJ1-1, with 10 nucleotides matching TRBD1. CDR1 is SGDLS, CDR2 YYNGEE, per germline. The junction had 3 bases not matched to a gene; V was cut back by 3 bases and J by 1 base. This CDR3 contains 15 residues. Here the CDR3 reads CASSARQGANTEAFF. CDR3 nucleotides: TGTGCCAGCAGCGCCAGACAGGGGGCGAACACTGAAGCTTTCTTT.

The CDR3 protein is CASRSRDSSTDTQYF. CDR3 DNA: TGTGCCAGCAGGTCCCGGGATTCTAGCACAGATACGCAGTATTTT. The chain has TRBV9 and TRBJ2-3; maybe TRBD2 (5 bases). This CDR3 is built from 15 residues. The germline CDR1 and CDR2 sequences are SGDLS and YYNGEE. V lost 5 bases and J 0 bases, leaving 13 bases between the germline ends.

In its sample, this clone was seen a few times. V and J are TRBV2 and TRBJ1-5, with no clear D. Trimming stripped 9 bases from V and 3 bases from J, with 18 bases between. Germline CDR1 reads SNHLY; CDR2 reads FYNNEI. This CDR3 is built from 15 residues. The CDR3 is CASYNAPLNNQPQHF. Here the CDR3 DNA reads TGTGCCAGTTATAATGCGCCCCTTAACAATCAGCCCCAGCATTTT.

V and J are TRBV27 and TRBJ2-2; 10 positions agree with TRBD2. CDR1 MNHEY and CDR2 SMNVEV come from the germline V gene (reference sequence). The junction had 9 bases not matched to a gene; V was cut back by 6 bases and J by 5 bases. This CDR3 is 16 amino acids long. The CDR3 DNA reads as TGTGCCAGCAGAGCCACCAAGCGGGGGGGTACCGGGGAGCTGTTTTTT. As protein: CASRATKRGGTGELFF.

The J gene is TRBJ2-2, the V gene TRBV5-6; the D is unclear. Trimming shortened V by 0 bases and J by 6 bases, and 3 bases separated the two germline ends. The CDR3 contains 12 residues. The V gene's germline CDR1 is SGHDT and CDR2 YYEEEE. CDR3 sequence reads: CASSLVPGELFF. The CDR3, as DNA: TGTGCCAGCAGCTTGGTTCCCGGGGAGCTGTTTTTT.

CDR3 loop: CASDPTRGEGTEAFF. The CDR3 DNA follows: TGTGCCAGCGACCCGACGAGGGGAGAAGGCACTGAAGCTTTCTTT. This chain joins TRBV6-1 and TRBJ1-1, with TRBD1 as a possible D gene (5 bases). This CDR3 region has 15 residues. Deletions cut 8 bases from V and 4 bases from J, with 20 bases between. CDR1 MNHNS and CDR2 SASEGT come from the germline V gene.

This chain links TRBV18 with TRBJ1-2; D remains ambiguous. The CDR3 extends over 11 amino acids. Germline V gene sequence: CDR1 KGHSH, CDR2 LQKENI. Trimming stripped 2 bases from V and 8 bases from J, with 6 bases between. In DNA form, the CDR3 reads TGTGCCAGCTCACCAGGGTCAGGCTACACCTTC. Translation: CASSPGSGYTF.

This CDR3 reads CASSYSPSQGELFF. The DNA for the CDR3 is TGTGCCAGCAGTTACTCGCCTAGCCAAGGGGAGCTGTTTTTT. This chain joins TRBV6-6 and TRBJ2-2; D may be TRBD2 (5 bases). CDR3 length: 14 amino acids. Germline assignment: CDR1 MNHNY and CDR2 SVGAGI (reference sequence). Trimming took 0 bases from V and 8 from J, leaving 10 bases between them.

CDR3 sequence reads: CASSLRQVMNTEAFF. In DNA, the CDR3 is TGTGCCAGCAGTTTAAGGCAGGTCATGAACACTGAAGCTTTCTTT. The chain joins TRBV28 to TRBJ1-1; D gene uncertain. The CDR3 is made up of 15 amino acids. Trimming shortened V by 2 bases and J by 0 bases, and 10 bases separated the two germline ends. CDR1 MDHEN and CDR2 SYDVKM come from the germline V gene.